The TCR beta chain described here comes from a study of cytomegalovirus exposure and HLA in healthy donors. Primers for the PCR totalled 60 Vbeta and 13 Jbeta. Here immunoSEQ multiplex PCR was the method, and the copy in TCRdb shows in-frame clones only, minus some. The table includes more than 95,000 clones, about four fifths detected once. This clone was seen once. Its specificity is unknown. This CDR3 is 14 amino acids long. CDR1 is MDHEN and CDR2 is SYDVKM in the germline V gene. With 9 bases clipped from V and 1 base from J, the junction kept 1 base outside the gene matches. General study points: Some segments of the V type, notably TRBV6-2 and TRBV6-3, were excluded as indistinguishable.

The chain joins TRBV28 to TRBJ2-2, with 11 bases that match TRBD2. This receptor was obtained from a woman in her thirties or forties in good health and CMV-seropositive. Specimen: PBMCs. The CDR3 sequence is CASGTSGNTGELFF. The CDR3 DNA follows: TGTGCCAGTGGGACTAGCGGGAACACCGGGGAGCTGTTTTTT.